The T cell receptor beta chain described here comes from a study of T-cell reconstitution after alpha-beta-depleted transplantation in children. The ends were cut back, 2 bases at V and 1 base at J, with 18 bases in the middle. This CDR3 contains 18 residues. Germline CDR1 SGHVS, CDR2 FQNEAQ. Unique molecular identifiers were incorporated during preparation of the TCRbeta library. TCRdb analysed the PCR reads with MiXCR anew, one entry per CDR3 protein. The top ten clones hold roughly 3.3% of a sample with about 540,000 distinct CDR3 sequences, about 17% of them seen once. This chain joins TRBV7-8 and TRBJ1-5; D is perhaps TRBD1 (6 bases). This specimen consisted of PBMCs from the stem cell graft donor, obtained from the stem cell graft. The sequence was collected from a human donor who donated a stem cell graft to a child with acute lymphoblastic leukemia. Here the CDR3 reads CASSLRGIWVASNQPQHF. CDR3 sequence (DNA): TGTGCCAGCAGCTTAAGGGGGATTTGGGTGGCGAGCAATCAGCCCCAGCATTTT.